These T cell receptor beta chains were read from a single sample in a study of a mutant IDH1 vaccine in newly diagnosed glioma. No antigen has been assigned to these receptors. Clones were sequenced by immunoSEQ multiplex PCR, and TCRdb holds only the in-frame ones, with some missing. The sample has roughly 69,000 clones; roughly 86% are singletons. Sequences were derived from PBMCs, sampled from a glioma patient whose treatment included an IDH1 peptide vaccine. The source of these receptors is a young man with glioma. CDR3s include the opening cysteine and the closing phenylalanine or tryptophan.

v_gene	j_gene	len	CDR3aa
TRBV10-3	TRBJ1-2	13	CAISEGTARGYTF
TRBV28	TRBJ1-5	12	CASHNLNQPQHF
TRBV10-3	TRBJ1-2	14	CAISEERKGYGYTF
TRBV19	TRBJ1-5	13	CASSIDLEQPQHF
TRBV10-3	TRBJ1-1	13	CAIRLDRGTEAFF
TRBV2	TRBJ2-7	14	CASSEELGLGEQYF
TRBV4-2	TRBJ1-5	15	CASSQEEYSNQPQHF
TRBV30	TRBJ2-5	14	CAWSPRGPGETQYF
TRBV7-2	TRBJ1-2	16	CASSLGTGAPIDGYTF
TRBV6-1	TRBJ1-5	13	CASSEAQNQPQHF
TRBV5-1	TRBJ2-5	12	CASSLDRETQYF
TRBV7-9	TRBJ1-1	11	CASSLGGEAFF
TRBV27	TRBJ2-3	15	CASSLAGDRTDTQYF
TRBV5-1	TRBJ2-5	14	CASSPLSDIGTQYF
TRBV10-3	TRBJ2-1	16	CAISESQAGGPRRQFF
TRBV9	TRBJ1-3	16	CASSVAGFGPGNTIYF
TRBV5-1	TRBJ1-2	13	CASSAQTNYGYTF
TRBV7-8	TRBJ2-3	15	CASSLNGRGTDTQYF
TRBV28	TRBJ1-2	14	CATGGVLRDYGYTF
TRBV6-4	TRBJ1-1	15	CASSDGDRGVGEAFF
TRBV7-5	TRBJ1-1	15	CVRSLWGLSRIEAFF
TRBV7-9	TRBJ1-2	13	CASSFGSGQSYTF
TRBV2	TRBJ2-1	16	CASNLGPGLVGNEQFF
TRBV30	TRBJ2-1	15	CAWSPAGFSYNEQFF
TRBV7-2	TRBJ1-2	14	CASSLKGREYGYTF
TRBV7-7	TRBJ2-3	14	CASSASGLTDTQYF
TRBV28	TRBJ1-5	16	CASSPGTGGGNQPQHF
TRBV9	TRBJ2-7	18	CASSPRGTESGSPYEQYF
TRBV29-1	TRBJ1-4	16	CSVVGENPPTNEKLFF
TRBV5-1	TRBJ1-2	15	CASSGPGQGAVGYTF
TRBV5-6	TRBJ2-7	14	CASSLRQGSYEQYF
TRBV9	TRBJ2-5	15	CASSVSGGAWETQYF
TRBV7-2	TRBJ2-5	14	CASSLVGLGETQYF
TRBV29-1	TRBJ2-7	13	CSAGQGNTYEQYF
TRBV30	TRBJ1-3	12	CAWGQIGNTIYF
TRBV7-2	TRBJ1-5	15	CASSSGTRENQPQHF
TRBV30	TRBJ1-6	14	CAWSQGQGASPLHF
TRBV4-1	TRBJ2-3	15	CASSLRDHPTDTQYF
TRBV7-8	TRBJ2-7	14	CASSSARIGIEQYF
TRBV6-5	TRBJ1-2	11	CASSQGGGYTF
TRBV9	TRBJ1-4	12	CASSAYRGKLFF
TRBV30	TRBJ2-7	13	CAWTGGSSYEQYF
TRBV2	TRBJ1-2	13	CASRRDINYGYTF
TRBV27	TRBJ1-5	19	CASTLPRGQELYSNQPQHF
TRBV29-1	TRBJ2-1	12	CSVEVLGHEQFF
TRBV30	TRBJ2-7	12	CAWSGGAYEQYF
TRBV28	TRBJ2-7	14	CASSPRGSNYEQYF
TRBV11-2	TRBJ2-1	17	CASSLDQGTSGSNEQFF
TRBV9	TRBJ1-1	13	CASSAYMNTEAFF
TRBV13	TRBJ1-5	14	CASNRRDSNQPQHF
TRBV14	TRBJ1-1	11	CASSGRSEAFF
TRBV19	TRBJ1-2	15	CATRSSRGQGVGYTF
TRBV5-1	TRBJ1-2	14	CASSFEQGKAGYTF
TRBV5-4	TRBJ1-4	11	CASSLNEKLFF
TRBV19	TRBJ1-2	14	CASTRDSTTYGYTF
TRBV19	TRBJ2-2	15	CASSGRAAGTGELFF
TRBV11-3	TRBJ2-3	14	CASSQGGSTDTQYF